The 16 T cell receptor beta chains below come from one sample, sequenced in a study of T-cell memory formation after mild COVID-19. TCRdb reanalysed the 5' RACE reads using MiXCR and keeps one entry per CDR3 protein. Among roughly 400,000 distinct CDR3 sequences listed, 24% were seen once. Sequencing was carried out using PBMCs or a T cell subset sorted from them (not recorded which). These receptors were obtained from an adult woman who had mild COVID-19 (a few samples of this study predate the infection). Cell type and time point are not known.

This clonotype has just a few counts. The chain links TRBV25-1 to TRBJ2-7; TRBD1 matches 7 bases. The trim removed 6 bases at V and 3 bases at J, leaving 8 bases unmatched. The CDR3 extends over 14 amino acids. Germline CDR1 reads MGHDK; CDR2 reads SYGVNS. The CDR3 here is CASREDRAGYEQYF. CDR3 sequence (DNA): TGTGCCAGCAGAGAAGACAGGGCGGGCTACGAGCAGTACTTC.

There are a few counts of this clonotype. J is TRBJ2-7 and V is TRBV5-1; 10 nucleotides align to TRBD1. The CDR3 has 15 amino acids. In germline, CDR1 is SGHRS, CDR2 YFSETQ. The ends lost 4 bases at V and 4 bases at J; junction bases unmatched: 8. The CDR3, as DNA: TGCGCCAGCAGCCGCGGCCAGGACAGGGGGTACGAGCAGTACTTC. This translates into CASSRGQDRGYEQYF. The full variable domain, in which reference TRBV5-1 and TRBJ2-7 provide the parts outside the CDR3, is KAGVTQTPRYLIKTRGQQVTLSCSPISGHRSVSWYQQTPGQGLQFLFEYFSETQRNKGNFPGRFSGRQFSNSRSEMNVSTLELGDSALYLCASSRGQDRGYEQYFGPGTRLTVT.

This chain connects TRBV7-8 to TRBJ2-1; unclear D gene. In germline, CDR1 is SGHVS, CDR2 FQNEAQ. This CDR3 is built from 14 residues. V was cut by 4 bases and J by 2 bases, with 9 bases left in between. CDR3 protein: CASSSVQPYNEQFF. The CDR3 DNA reads TGTGCCAGCAGCTCAGTCCAGCCCTACAATGAGCAGTTCTTC.

V and J are TRBV5-1 and TRBJ2-3; the D call may be TRBD1 or TRBD2 (5 bases each). Deletions cut 1 base from V and 2 bases from J, with 11 bases between. This CDR3 contains 15 residues. In germline, CDR1 is SGHRS, CDR2 YFSETQ. CDR3 protein: CASSLMGPPTDTQYF. Written as DNA, the CDR3 is TGCGCCAGCAGCTTGATGGGACCGCCCACAGATACGCAGTATTTT.

This chain connects TRBV24-1 to TRBJ1-1, with 7 bases lining up with TRBD1. Per germline, CDR1 KGHDR and CDR2 SFDVKD. This CDR3 has 14 residues. V lost 1 base and J lost 10; bases outside the gene matches: 8. The CDR3 here is CATSDFRTGRGAFF. For the CDR3, the DNA is TGTGCCACCAGTGATTTTAGGACAGGCCGTGGAGCTTTCTTT.

This clonotype has more than one count but fewer than ten. The chain has TRBV6-5 and TRBJ2-2; 10 nucleotides match TRBD1. CDR3 length equals 17 residues. Germline V gives CDR1 MNHEY, CDR2 SVGAGI. V lost 2 bases, J lost 6 bases, and 9 bases stayed unmatched. The CDR3 region is CASSYVLGQGSPGELFF. The CDR3 DNA reads as TGTGCCAGCAGTTACGTTTTGGGACAGGGGAGTCCCGGGGAGCTGTTTTTT.

The chain recombines TRBV4-3 with TRBJ2-2; 8 nucleotides match TRBD1. V shed 4 bases and J 1 base; nucleotides not matched to a gene: 5. Per the germline V gene, CDR1 is LGHNA and CDR2 is YSLEER. The CDR3 sequence is 16 residues long. CDR3 in amino acids: CASSLGQGGNTGELFF. DNA of the CDR3: TGCGCCAGCAGCCTAGGACAGGGTGGGAACACCGGGGAGCTGTTTTTT.

The chain joins TRBV19 to TRBJ2-5; D is tentatively TRBD1 or TRBD2 (5 bases each). The CDR3 consists of 15 residues. Germline V lookup: CDR1 LNHDA, CDR2 SQIVND (reference sequence). V was trimmed by 5 bases and J by 5 bases, leaving 18 bases between them. The CDR3 spells CASSPLWGGSETQYF. The CDR3 DNA sequence: TGTGCCAGTAGTCCTCTTTGGGGCGGGTCGGAGACCCAGTACTTC.

The chain links TRBV28 to TRBJ1-5, with a possible D match to TRBD1 (6 bases). CDR3 length: 13 amino acids. Per germline, CDR1 MDHEN and CDR2 SYDVKM. Trimming took off 3 bases at V and 5 bases at J, with 8 bases between the two ends. Here the CDR3 reads CASSFTGYQPQHF. CDR3 bases: TGTGCCAGCAGTTTTACAGGGTATCAGCCCCAGCATTTT.

This clonotype was observed a few times. V usage is TRBV2 and J usage is TRBJ1-2; perhaps TRBD1 as D (6 bases). Germline assignment: CDR1 SNHLY and CDR2 FYNNEI. This CDR3 comprises 14 residues. V lost 7 bases to trimming and J lost 2 bases, with 14 bases between them. The CDR3 protein is CASNGQYKNYGYTF. CDR3 sequence (DNA): TGTGCCAGCAATGGACAGTATAAGAACTATGGCTACACCTTC. The full variable domain, rest sourced from reference TRBV2 and TRBJ1-2, is EPEVTQTPSHQVTQMGQEVILRCVPISNHLYFYWYRQILGQKVEFLVSFYNNEISEKSEIFDDQFSVERPDGSNFTLKIRSTKLEDSAMYFCASNGQYKNYGYTFGSGTRLTVV.

This clonotype was recorded a few times. The chain uses TRBV7-2 and TRBJ2-1; no firm D call. The CDR3 is 13 residues long. Germline assignment: CDR1 SGHTA and CDR2 FQGNSA. Trimming stripped 3 bases from V and 8 bases from J, with 11 bases between. CDR3 nucleotide sequence: TGTGCCAGCAGCTTTGGCACTGTGGATGAGCAGTTCTTC. Encoded protein: CASSFGTVDEQFF.

The rearrangement uses TRBV9 and TRBJ2-7; 11 bases match TRBD2. V shed 0 bases, J shed 3 bases, and the junction held 5 bases outside the gene matches. Germline V gene lookup returns CDR1 SGDLS and CDR2 YYNGEE. The CDR3 extends over 16 amino acids. CDR3 sequence (DNA): TGTGCCAGCAGCGTAGCAGGGACTAGCGGCTACTACGAGCAGTACTTC. It encodes CASSVAGTSGYYEQYF.

This clonotype was observed many times. This chain connects TRBV3-1 to TRBJ2-2; D unclear. V was clipped by 3 bases and J by 4 bases, with 6 bases between them. The CDR3 covers 13 residues. Germline V gene lookup returns CDR1 LGHDT and CDR2 YNNKEL (reference sequence). DNA of the CDR3: TGTGCCAGCAGCCAGGGTGGCACCGGGGAGCTGTTTTTT. Protein sequence: CASSQGGTGELFF.

V gene TRBV9 combines with J gene TRBJ2-2, with D unresolved. CDR1 and CDR2 from the germline V gene are SGDLS and YYNGEE. Trimming left V 4 bases short and J 1 base short, with 8 bases between. The CDR3 is 14 residues long. The CDR3 here is CASSFGENTGELFF. Here the CDR3 DNA reads TGTGCCAGCAGCTTCGGAGAGAACACCGGGGAGCTGTTTTTT.

The rearrangement links TRBV7-2 to TRBJ2-1; D not resolved. Trimming took off 3 bases at V and 6 bases at J, with 9 bases between the two ends. This CDR3 contains 13 residues. The germline CDR1 and CDR2 sequences are SGHTA and FQGNSA. CDR3 in DNA: TGTGCCAGCAGCTTCCCCGGTAGCAATGAGCAGTTCTTC. Translating it yields CASSFPGSNEQFF.

This rearrangement joins TRBV2 to TRBJ1-5; D call uncertain. CDR3 length: 13 amino acids. The V end lost 1 base, the J end lost 4 bases, and 5 bases lay between the germline ends. Germline lookup yields CDR1 SNHLY and CDR2 FYNNEI. The CDR3 bases are TGTGCCAGCAGTGAAGATCTTAATCAGCCCCAGCATTTT. It specifies CASSEDLNQPQHF.